This TCR beta chain was recovered during a study of tumor-infiltrating lymphocytes in primary liver carcinoma. Study findings and constraints: Pairs comparing tumor with adjacent tissue or blood overlapped less than pairs drawn from tumor regions.

This CDR3 has 18 residues. V lost 6 bases and J lost 6, with 26 bases in between. The germline V gene encodes CDR1 LNHDA and CDR2 SQIVND (reference sequence). As for this clonotype: Its target is unknown. It may be a read error: a sequence one base away is much more abundant.

Scientists recovered RNA and DNA together from around 20-30 mg of unsorted bulk tissue. Per tumor, sampling covered five separate regions. Over 80% of the cells in every tumor sample were viable tumor cells. Priming with a constant-region primer yielded TCR beta cDNA from approximately 500 ng total RNA. Three nested multiplex PCR rounds, a slightly modified ARM-PCR method, built the TCR beta libraries. A C-beta reverse primer was combined with TRBV1-TRBV30 forward primers in the first two PCR rounds, and each round had about 10 cycles. One entry per CDR3 protein, called by TCRdb with MiXCR from the multiplex PCR reads. Among about 210,000 distinct CDR3 sequences, just under 85% were seen once, and the ten largest hold less than 20%.

This TCR was recovered from a middle-aged man with primary liver carcinoma and hepatitis B virus infection. Material: tumor tissue from primary liver carcinoma. The genes are TRBV19 and TRBJ2-2; D perhaps matches TRBD1 (5 bases). The CDR3 DNA reads TGTGCCAGTAGCCACCCTTCAATGACAAGGGGCGCGCCCGGGGAGCTGTTTTTT. Its protein is CASSHPSMTRGAPGELFF.